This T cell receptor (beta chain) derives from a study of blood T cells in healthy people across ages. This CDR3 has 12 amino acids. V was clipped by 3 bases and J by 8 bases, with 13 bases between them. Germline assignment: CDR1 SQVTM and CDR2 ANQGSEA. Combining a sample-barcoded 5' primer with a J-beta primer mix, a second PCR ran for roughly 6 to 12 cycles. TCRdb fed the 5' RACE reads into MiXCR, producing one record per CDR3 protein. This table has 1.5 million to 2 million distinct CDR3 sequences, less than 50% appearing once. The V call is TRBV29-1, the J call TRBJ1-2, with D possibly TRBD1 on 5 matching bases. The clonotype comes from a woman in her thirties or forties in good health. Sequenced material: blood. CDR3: CSVDVGLGGYTF. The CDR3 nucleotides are TGCAGCGTTGATGTGGGGCTTGGAGGCTACACCTTC.